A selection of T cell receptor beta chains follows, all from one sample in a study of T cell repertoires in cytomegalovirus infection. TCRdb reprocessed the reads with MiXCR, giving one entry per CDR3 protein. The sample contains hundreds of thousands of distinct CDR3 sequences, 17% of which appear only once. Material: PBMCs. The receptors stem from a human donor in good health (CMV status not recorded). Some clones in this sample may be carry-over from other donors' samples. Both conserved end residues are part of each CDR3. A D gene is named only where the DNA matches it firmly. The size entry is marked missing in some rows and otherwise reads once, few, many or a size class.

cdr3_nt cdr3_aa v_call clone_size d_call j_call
TGTGCCAGCAGCTTAGAAGGCGGTCTCGAAGCTTTCTTT CASSLEGGLEAFF TRBV11-3 many NA TRBJ1-1
TGCGCCAGCAGCCAAGATAGGGAGGGCTTCTATGGCTACACCTTC CASSQDREGFYGYTF TRBV4-3 NA NA TRBJ1-2
TGTGCCAGTAGTACCCAGGGGAATCAGCCCCAGCATTTT CASSTQGNQPQHF TRBV19 many NA TRBJ1-5
TGTGCCAGCAGCTACGCACCGATGGGGAGCTATGGCTACACCTTC CASSYAPMGSYGYTF TRBV6-5 once NA TRBJ1-2
TGTGCCATCAGTGACCTAGCGGAAGGGGAGCAGTTCTTC CAISDLAEGEQFF TRBV10-3 NA TRBD2 TRBJ2-1
TGTGCCAGCAGTTACTCTGTTCCGGGCGCTGGTACAGATACGCAGTATTTT CASSYSVPGAGTDTQYF TRBV6-6 NA NA TRBJ2-3
TGTGCCAGCAGCGCCTTCGTTAGGGAAAAACTGTTTTTT CASSAFVREKLFF TRBV7-9 few NA TRBJ1-4
TGTGCCAGCAGTTCTAACTTCCACACTGAAGCTTTCTTT CASSSNFHTEAFF TRBV12-3/TRBV12-4 few NA TRBJ1-1
TGTGCCGCTCGGCCAGTTTCAGATTCACCCCTCCACTTT CAARPVSDSPLHF TRBV10-3 few NA TRBJ1-6
TGTGCCAGCAGCTTAGATCCAGGGAGTAGCAATCAGCCCCAGCATTTT CASSLDPGSSNQPQHF TRBV7-9 many NA TRBJ1-5
TGTGCCACGGGGACAGGGGATAAAAATACGCAGTATTTT CATGTGDKNTQYF TRBV7-6 many TRBD1 TRBJ2-3
TGCGCCAGCAGCCAAGAGTTACGGCATGAAAAACTGTTTTTT CASSQELRHEKLFF TRBV4-3 many NA TRBJ1-4
TGTGCCAGCAGCTTAGAAGGACAGGGAGTCAACGAGCAGTACTTC CASSLEGQGVNEQYF TRBV7-9 few TRBD1 TRBJ2-7
TGTGCCAGCCAGGACAGGGGGAGGAATCATGGCTACACCTTC CASQDRGRNHGYTF TRBV19 NA TRBD1 TRBJ1-2
TGTGCCAGCAGCAGCCGACAGGGGCACACGAACTACTACACAGATACGCAGTATTTT CASSSRQGHTNYYTDTQYF TRBV9 NA TRBD1 TRBJ2-3
TGTGCCAGCTCACCACCGACACAGTCCTACGAGCAGTACTTC CASSPPTQSYEQYF TRBV18 NA NA TRBJ2-7
TGTGCCAGTAGTATCGGCGGATACTATGGCTACACCTTC CASSIGGYYGYTF TRBV19 NA NA TRBJ1-2
TGTGCCAGCGGACAGTCGGGTGAAGAGACCCAGTACTTC CASGQSGEETQYF TRBV6-6 few NA TRBJ2-5
TGTGCCAGCAGCAGGAGCAGCTATGGCTACACCTTC CASSRSSYGYTF TRBV7-2 many NA TRBJ1-2
TGTGCCAGCAGCCAAGGGGTATCGGCCAAAAACATTCAGTACTTC CASSQGVSAKNIQYF TRBV28 few NA TRBJ2-4
TGTGCCAGCAGTCCCGGGACAGGGAACACTGAAGCTTTCTTT CASSPGTGNTEAFF TRBV12-3/TRBV12-4 many TRBD1 TRBJ1-1
TGTGCCAGCATCTCCCCTCCTTCCAGGACTGAAGCTTTCTTT CASISPPSRTEAFF TRBV28 few NA TRBJ1-1
TGTGCCAGCAGCTGGACCGGACTAGGGAACACCGGGGAGCTGTTTTTT CASSWTGLGNTGELFF TRBV7-9 many TRBD2 TRBJ2-2
TGCGCCAGCAGCCAACAGGGATCTGGAAACACCATATATTTT CASSQQGSGNTIYF TRBV4-1 NA NA TRBJ1-3
TGTGCCAGCAGTTCTGGTCTAGCGAGAAGGTTCGAGCAGTACTTC CASSSGLARRFEQYF TRBV7-9 NA NA TRBJ2-7
TGTGCCAGCAGCTTGTCCCGTACCAGCAATGAGCAGTTCTTC CASSLSRTSNEQFF TRBV5-4 few NA TRBJ2-1
TGTGCCAGCAGCCCCCAGCTAGTGTCAGTCCCCTACGAGCAGTACTTC CASSPQLVSVPYEQYF TRBV7-9 many NA TRBJ2-7
TGCAGTGCTGGGGACCCCAGTGGCACAGATACGCAGTATTTT CSAGDPSGTDTQYF TRBV20-1 NA NA TRBJ2-3
TGCAGTGCTAGAGACGCACTCACAAACAAAGAGACCCAGTACTTC CSARDALTNKETQYF TRBV20-1 NA NA TRBJ2-5
TGTGCCAGCAGCCCCTTAGGAAGCGGGGGGTATTTCGAGCAGTACTTC CASSPLGSGGYFEQYF TRBV6-1 few TRBD2 TRBJ2-7
TGTGCCATCAGTGAAGTCGGGAGCTATGGCTACACCTTC CAISEVGSYGYTF TRBV10-3 few NA TRBJ1-2
TGTGCCAGCAGATCCGGGACAATACGGCCTGAACTGTTTTTT CASRSGTIRPELFF TRBV2 few NA TRBJ1-4
TGTGCCAGCAGCTTTGCGGGGGGGTCGAGGGAGACCCAGTACTTC CASSFAGGSRETQYF TRBV7-2 many TRBD2 TRBJ2-5
TGTGCCAGCAGCCACGTCTGGGGGAAGGGGCAAGAGACCCAGTACTTC CASSHVWGKGQETQYF TRBV11-2 many NA TRBJ2-5
TGTGCCAGCAGCGCAGGGGGCAGCGGTGAAAAACTGTTTTTT CASSAGGSGEKLFF TRBV28 many TRBD1 TRBJ1-4
TGCGCCAGCAGCCTGTGGCCCGGGGCAGGGGGTAGTCAGCCCCAGCATTTT CASSLWPGAGGSQPQHF TRBV4-1 NA TRBD1 TRBJ1-5
TGCAGTGCCACCGACATTGCTGCTGAAGCTTTCTTT CSATDIAAEAFF TRBV20-1 NA NA TRBJ1-1
TGTGCCAGCAGACTAGATCGGGACACCCTTTCCTACGAGCAGTACTTC CASRLDRDTLSYEQYF TRBV6-2/TRBV6-3 many NA TRBJ2-7
TGCAGTGCTAGAGATTGGGGACAGAACACAGATACGCAGTATTTT CSARDWGQNTDTQYF TRBV20-1 NA TRBD1 TRBJ2-3
TGTGCCAGCAGCTTCGTACAGACACTTCACCAAGAGACCCAGTACTTC CASSFVQTLHQETQYF TRBV7-9 NA NA TRBJ2-5
TGTGCCAGCAGTTTTCCGGCAGGGAGCCTCGTCGATTACACCTTC CASSFPAGSLVDYTF TRBV28 many NA TRBJ1-2
TGCAGTGCTAGAGCCAAGTCGAGGGCGAGCAATCAGCCCCAGCATTTT CSARAKSRASNQPQHF TRBV20-1 NA NA TRBJ1-5
TGTGCCAGCAGGGGGACAGGCGAGGAGAACGTCCTGACTTTC CASRGTGEENVLTF TRBV2 few TRBD1 TRBJ2-6
TGTGCCAGCAGCCCTAGACAGGGAGAAGGCACCGGGGAGCTGTTTTTT CASSPRQGEGTGELFF TRBV7-6 many TRBD1 TRBJ2-2
TGCAGTGCTAGTCGCGCGGGGGAGCAGTACTTC CSASRAGEQYF TRBV20-1 few NA TRBJ2-7
TGTGCCAGCTCAGAATCCGGCCCCTACGAGCAGTACTTC CASSESGPYEQYF TRBV18 once NA TRBJ2-7
TGTGCCAGCAGTTTAGATCAAGTGAACACTGAAGCTTTCTTT CASSLDQVNTEAFF TRBV12-3/TRBV12-4 NA NA TRBJ1-1
TGTGCCAGCAGTGACTCTGGGGCTCGGGAGCAGTTCTTC CASSDSGAREQFF TRBV6-4 NA NA TRBJ2-1
TGTGCCAGCATTACAAGCGGGGGAGAGACCCAGTACTTC CASITSGGETQYF TRBV6-5 many TRBD2 TRBJ2-5
TGTGCCAGCAGCTTAGAAGGACTTGGAACCTACGAGCAGTACTTC CASSLEGLGTYEQYF TRBV7-2 many NA TRBJ2-7